These 14 T cell receptor beta chains came from one sample sequenced in a study of shared clonotypes between healthy human individuals. Some clones are missing from TCRdb's copy, which holds only in-frame ones; the method was immunoSEQ multiplex PCR. The sample gives almost 700,000 clones, about 90% of which show up once; 24% is in the top ten. In the naive CD8 group, cells lacked CD45RO and were positively selected for CCR7, so terminally differentiated effector memory CD45RA+ cells were left out. The sample taken for sequencing was naive CD8+ T cells sorted from blood. These receptors were obtained from a young man in good health.

This clone was seen just once. The chain has TRBV7-9 and TRBJ2-3; D is possibly TRBD1 or TRBD2 (6 bases each). With 0 bases removed from V and 2 bases from J, the gap between germline ends came to 21 bases. CDR3 size: 19 residues. The germline V gene has CDR1 SEHNR and CDR2 FQNEAQ (reference sequence). The DNA of the CDR3 is TGTGCCAGCAGCTTAGCGGGGGGCCAACCCTCCGTCCACACAGATACGCAGTATTTT. It codes for CASSLAGGQPSVHTDTQYF.

The chain couples TRBV7-9 to TRBJ2-3, with D perhaps matching TRBD2 (5 bases). Trimming removed 4 bases from V and 4 bases from J, with 9 bases in between. There are 13 residues in the CDR3. Germline V gene data show CDR1 as SEHNR and CDR2 as FQNEAQ (reference sequence). CDR3 DNA: TGTGCCAGCAGCTCTCAGAGGGCAGATACGCAGTATTTT. It translates to CASSSQRADTQYF.

The chain uses TRBV27 and TRBJ2-1, with D maybe TRBD1 (6 bases). The CDR3 covers 16 residues. The V gene's germline CDR1 is MNHEY and CDR2 SMNVEV (reference sequence). Trimming took 6 bases from V and 0 from J, leaving 15 bases between them. The CDR3 spells CASRKGQSVSYNEQFF. The CDR3 nucleotides are TGTGCCAGCAGAAAAGGACAGTCGGTCTCCTACAATGAGCAGTTCTTC.

On this clone: Other DNA sequences in the same sample also yield this CDR3. The gene calls are TRBV27 and TRBJ1-5; D unresolved. The CDR3 spans 13 residues. Looked up from germline, CDR1 is MNHEY and CDR2 is SMNVEV (reference sequence). Trimming stripped 5 bases from V and 2 bases from J, with 7 bases between. DNA for the CDR3: TGTGCCAGCAGTCCTAGGGGCAATCAGCCCCAGCATTTT. It is translated as CASSPRGNQPQHF.

The rearrangement uses TRBV4-1 and TRBJ2-7; 9 nucleotides match TRBD2. The CDR3 has 15 amino acids. The V and J ends lost 4 bases and 3 bases, in that order; junction bases with no gene match: 7. CDR1 and CDR2 from the germline V gene are MGHRA and YSYEKL. CDR3 sequence: CASSPVASGNYEQYF. The CDR3 region has the DNA TGCGCCAGCAGCCCCGTGGCTAGCGGGAACTACGAGCAGTACTTC.

The rearrangement links TRBV19 to TRBJ2-7; no reliable D call. Germline CDR1 reads LNHDA; CDR2 reads SQIVND (reference sequence). The CDR3 has 14 residues. Between the trimmed V and J ends, which lost 6 bases and 4 bases, there was a span of 16 bases. CDR3 amino acids: CASSSVLGWYEQYF. DNA of the CDR3: TGTGCCAGTAGCTCAGTCCTTGGATGGTACGAGCAGTACTTC.

This chain uses TRBV29-1 with TRBJ2-7; 8 bases agree with TRBD2. J was trimmed by 2 bases and V by 2 bases; bases with no gene match: 5. The CDR3 is 14 residues long. Germline loops: CDR1 SQVTM, CDR2 ANQGSEA. CDR3 nucleotides: TGCAGCGTTGAAAGTAGCGGGGAAACCTACGAGCAGTACTTC. Its translation is CSVESSGETYEQYF.

V usage is TRBV29-1 and J usage is TRBJ2-2; no clear D. The CDR3 is made up of 13 amino acids. Germline CDR1 and CDR2: SQVTM and ANQGSEA. CDR3 loop: CSCPETNTGELFF. Here the CDR3 DNA reads TGCTCTTGCCCGGAGACGAACACCGGGGAGCTGTTTTTT.

The CDR3 sequence: CASSQEQGQGSNQPQHF. CDR3 nucleotides: TGCGCCAGCAGCCAAGAGCAGGGACAGGGAAGCAATCAGCCCCAGCATTTT. The rearrangement uses TRBV4-1 and TRBJ1-5; the match to TRBD1 covers 9 bases. Trimming removed 0 bases from V and 1 base from J; junction bases left unmatched: 4. The germline CDR1 and CDR2 sequences are MGHRA and YSYEKL. The CDR3 is 17 amino acids.

The chain recombines TRBV10-3 with TRBJ2-5; TRBD2 aligns across 8 bases. Germline CDR1 reads ENHRY; CDR2 reads SYGVKD. The CDR3 length is 16 residues. The V gene end was trimmed by 3 bases and the J gene end by 2 bases; junction bases not matched to a gene: 8. In DNA, the CDR3 is TGTGCCATCAGTGACGGTAATAGCGGGGTTCAAGAGACCCAGTACTTC. As protein: CAISDGNSGVQETQYF.

This clone was seen a handful of times. The rearrangement links TRBV28 to TRBJ1-1, with no clear D. The CDR3 is 12 residues long. Germline V lookup: CDR1 MDHEN, CDR2 SYDVKM. Trimming pared 6 bases from V and 1 base from J, leaving 6 bases between. The DNA of the CDR3 is TGTGCCAGCAGAGACGGGAACACTGAAGCTTTCTTT. Its translation is CASRDGNTEAFF.

The J gene is TRBJ2-5, the V gene TRBV18; 9 bases agree with TRBD1. J lost 6 bases, V lost 3 bases, and 5 bases had no gene match. Germline V gene lookup returns CDR1 KGHSH and CDR2 LQKENI. The CDR3 has 14 amino acids. The CDR3 bases are TGTGCCAGCTCACCGGGGACAGGGCTGAAGACCCAGTACTTC. This translates into CASSPGTGLKTQYF.

The V call is TRBV29-1, the J call TRBJ2-2, with D uncertain. V was trimmed by 6 bases and J by 6 bases, leaving 8 bases between them. Germline loops: CDR1 SQVTM, CDR2 ANQGSEA. The CDR3 sequence is 11 residues long. CDR3 region: CSVDVAGELFF. CDR3 nucleotide sequence: TGCAGCGTCGATGTTGCCGGGGAGCTGTTTTTT.

The V gene is TRBV27, the J gene TRBJ2-1; TRBD2 aligns across 14 bases. This CDR3 has 16 amino acids. V lost 5 bases to trimming and J lost 6 bases; unmatched junction nucleotides: 6. CDR1 and CDR2 (germline): MNHEY, SMNVEV (reference sequence). The CDR3 reads CASSRGLAGVFNEQFF. As DNA, the CDR3 is TGTGCCAGCAGTAGGGGACTAGCGGGAGTGTTCAATGAGCAGTTCTTC.